The rows below give T cell receptor beta chains drawn from one sample of a study of blood T cell repertoires in COVID-19. Sequencing used immunoSEQ multiplex PCR; TCRdb keeps in-frame clones, though not all of them. Of hundreds of thousands of clones listed, about four fifths were seen once; the top ten hold approximately 7.3%. The sequencing sample was made of PBMCs or T cells enriched from blood (not recorded which). Every receptor here comes from a woman aged 40 to 50 who had recovered from COVID-19. The CDR3 runs from the conserved cysteine through the conserved F or W. The order of the fields is clone size, D gene, V gene, J gene, CDR3 DNA, CDR3 protein. The D gene is left open where the match is weak. Clone size appears in some rows only: once, few, many, or a class for an expanded clone.

-,TRBD1,TRBV28,TRBJ1-4,TGTGCCAGCAGTTCGGGACACCCAGGGGGAAATGAAAAACTGTTTTTT,CASSSGHPGGNEKLFF
-,TRBD2,TRBV19,TRBJ2-1,TGTGCCAGTAGTATAGGGGCTAGCGGGAGTATCGGTGAGCAGTTCTTC,CASSIGASGSIGEQFF
-,-,TRBV20-1,TRBJ2-7,TGCAGTGCTAGTCAGGTCCCCCAGTTGGGGCAGTACTTC,CSASQVPQLGQYF
once,-,TRBV24-1,TRBJ2-3,TGTGCCACCGCGATGAACTCCGCCAGCACAGATACGCAGTATTTT,CATAMNSASTDTQYF
-,TRBD2,TRBV24-1,TRBJ2-1,TGTGCCACCAGTGATAATGCTTTCACGGGACTAGATCCTTACAATGAGCAGTTCTTC,CATSDNAFTGLDPYNEQFF
-,TRBD2,TRBV9,TRBJ2-7,TGTGCCAGCAGCCCATCAGCGGGAGTTCCATACGAGCAGTACTTC,CASSPSAGVPYEQYF
-,-,TRBV29-1,TRBJ2-3,TGCAGCGTTACCCCGGGAAGGACAGATACGCAGTATTTT,CSVTPGRTDTQYF
-,-,TRBV5-1,TRBJ2-3,TGCGCCAGCAGCCCCTTAGCGAGCACAGATACGCAGTATTTT,CASSPLASTDTQYF
-,TRBD2,TRBV10-3,TRBJ2-1,TGTGCCATCAGCGAAGGACTAGCCCGCGGTGCGCAGTTCTTC,CAISEGLARGAQFF
few,-,TRBV5-1,TRBJ1-2,TGCGCCAGCAGATTGGTCGTGAACTATGGCTACACCTTC,CASRLVVNYGYTF
once,-,TRBV7-2,TRBJ1-3,TGTGCCAGCAGCCCATCAGGACAGATTTCTGGAAACACCATATATTTT,CASSPSGQISGNTIYF
-,-,TRBV5-1,TRBJ2-7,TGCGCCAGCAGCCCCGACACGTACTCCTACGAGCAGTACTTC,CASSPDTYSYEQYF
-,TRBD1,TRBV6-2/TRBV6-3,TRBJ2-7,TGTGCCAGCAGCTTTCTTCCGGGACAGGGGAACGAGCAGTACTTC,CASSFLPGQGNEQYF
-,TRBD2,TRBV7-3,TRBJ2-1,TGTGCCAGCAGCTTTAGCGGGACCTACAATGAGCAGTTCTTC,CASSFSGTYNEQFF
-,-,TRBV5-5,TRBJ2-2,TGTGCCAGCAGTTGGGGGGCCGGGGAGCTGTTTTTT,CASSWGAGELFF
once,-,TRBV24-1,TRBJ2-3,TGTGCCACCAGTGATAGTAGCGCAGATACGCAGTATTTT,CATSDSSADTQYF
-,-,TRBV24-1,TRBJ2-7,TGTGCCACCAGTGAAAGGAACAGGGTGGTAGTGGTCTCCTACGAGCAGTACTTC,CATSERNRVVVVSYEQYF
few,-,TRBV11-3,TRBJ1-6,TGTGCCAGCAGCCCAAGACAGTATGGGCCCCTCCACTTT,CASSPRQYGPLHF
few,TRBD1,TRBV5-1,TRBJ1-1,TGCGCCACACGTCGACAGGGTTCTGCGATCACTGAAGCTTTCTTT,CATRRQGSAITEAFF
few,-,TRBV19,TRBJ2-2,TGTGCCAGTAGGCGGACTGCCGCGAACACCGGGGAGCTGTTTTTT,CASRRTAANTGELFF
-,-,TRBV14,TRBJ2-5,TGTGCCAGCAGCCAAAGGGAGTATGGGGAGACCCAGTACTTC,CASSQREYGETQYF
-,-,TRBV3-1/TRBV3-2,TRBJ2-4,TGTGCCAGCAGCCACCTTCTAGGCAAAAACATTCAGTACTTC,CASSHLLGKNIQYF
-,-,TRBV27,TRBJ2-7,TGTGCCAGCAGTTTTTCATTCCAGGGGACCTACGAGCAGTACTTC,CASSFSFQGTYEQYF
-,TRBD1,TRBV11-2,TRBJ1-2,TGTGCCAGCAGCGCGGACAGGGGATATGGCTACACCTTC,CASSADRGYGYTF
-,-,TRBV6-6,TRBJ1-2,TGTGCCAGCAGTCAAAACTCCAACAGGGCCAACTATGGCTACACCTTC,CASSQNSNRANYGYTF
-,TRBD2,TRBV3-1/TRBV3-2,TRBJ2-7,TGTGCCAGCAGCACCCCGACTAGCGGAGAGCAGTACTTC,CASSTPTSGEQYF
-,TRBD1,TRBV5-1,TRBJ1-4,TGCGCCAGCAGCTACAAACAGGGGGCTAATGAAAAACTGTTTTTT,CASSYKQGANEKLFF
-,-,TRBV9,TRBJ1-1,TGTGCCAGCAGCGTAACGGGGGGCCTGAACACTGAAGCTTTCTTT,CASSVTGGLNTEAFF
-,TRBD1,TRBV29-1,TRBJ1-2,TGCAGCGTCCAGGGGGACAGCTCCTATGGCTACACCTTC,CSVQGDSSYGYTF